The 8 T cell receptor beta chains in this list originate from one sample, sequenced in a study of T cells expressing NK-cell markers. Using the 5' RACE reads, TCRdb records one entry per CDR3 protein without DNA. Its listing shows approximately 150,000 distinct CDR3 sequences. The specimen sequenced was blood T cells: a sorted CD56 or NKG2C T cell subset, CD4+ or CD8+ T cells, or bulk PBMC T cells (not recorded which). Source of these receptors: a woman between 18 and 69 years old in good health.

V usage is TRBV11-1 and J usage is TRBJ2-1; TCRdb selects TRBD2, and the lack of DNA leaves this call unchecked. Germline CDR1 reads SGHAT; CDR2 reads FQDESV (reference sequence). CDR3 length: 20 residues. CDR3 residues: CASSSPGGSGAFPLNNEQFF.

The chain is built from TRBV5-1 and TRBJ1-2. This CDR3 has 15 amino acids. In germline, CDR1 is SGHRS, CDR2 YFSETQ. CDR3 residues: CASSLIGRSNYGYTF.

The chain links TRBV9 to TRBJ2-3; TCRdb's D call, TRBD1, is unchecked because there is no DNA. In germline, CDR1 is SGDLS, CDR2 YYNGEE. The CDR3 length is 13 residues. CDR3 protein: CASSSGPLATQYF.

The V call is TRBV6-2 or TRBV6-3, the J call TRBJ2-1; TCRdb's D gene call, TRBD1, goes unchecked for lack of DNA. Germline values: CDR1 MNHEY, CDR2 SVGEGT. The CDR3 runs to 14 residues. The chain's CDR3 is CASNPGGFRNEQFF.

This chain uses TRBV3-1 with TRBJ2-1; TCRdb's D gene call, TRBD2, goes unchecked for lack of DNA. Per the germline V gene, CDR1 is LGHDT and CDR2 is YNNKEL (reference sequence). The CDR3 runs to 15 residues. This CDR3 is CASSITSGGYNEQFF.

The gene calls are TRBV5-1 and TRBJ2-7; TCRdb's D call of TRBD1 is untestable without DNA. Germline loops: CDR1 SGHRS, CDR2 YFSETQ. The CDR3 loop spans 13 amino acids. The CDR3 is CASSSGQGDEQYF.

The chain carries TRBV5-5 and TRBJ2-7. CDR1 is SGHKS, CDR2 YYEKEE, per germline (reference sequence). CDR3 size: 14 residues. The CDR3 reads CASSLVVNPYEQYF.

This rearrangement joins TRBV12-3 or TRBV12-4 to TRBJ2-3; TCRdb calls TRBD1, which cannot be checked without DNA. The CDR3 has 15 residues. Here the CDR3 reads CASSAEGRRADTQYF.